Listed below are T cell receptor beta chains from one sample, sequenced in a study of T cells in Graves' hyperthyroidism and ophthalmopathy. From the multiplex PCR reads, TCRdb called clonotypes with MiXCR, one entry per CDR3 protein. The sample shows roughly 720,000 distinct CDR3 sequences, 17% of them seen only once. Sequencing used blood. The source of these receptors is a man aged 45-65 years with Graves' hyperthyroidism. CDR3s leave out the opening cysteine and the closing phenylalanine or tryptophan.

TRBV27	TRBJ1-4	ASSLSIQGIDEKLF
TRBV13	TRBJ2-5	ASRYDRGYETQY
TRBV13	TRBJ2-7	ASSLGGAGGEQY
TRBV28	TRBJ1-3	ASSATGSPGNTIY
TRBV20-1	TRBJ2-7	SARGSLNYEQY
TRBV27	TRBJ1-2	ASSLSWGYGYT
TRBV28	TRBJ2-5	ASSLQGAGGETQY
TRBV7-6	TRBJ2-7	ASSLGQGSSYEQY
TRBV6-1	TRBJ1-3	ATYSTGRGNTIY
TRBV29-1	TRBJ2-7	SVEIMSSYEQY
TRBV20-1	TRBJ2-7	SARDHREYSYEQY
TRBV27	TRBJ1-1	ASSLAGRSTEAF
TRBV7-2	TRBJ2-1	ASRQGGNEQF
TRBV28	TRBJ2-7	ASSLPSSGGPFYEQY
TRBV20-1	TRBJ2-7	SSPPGQGIGEQY
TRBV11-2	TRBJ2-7	ASSLQGGSPYEQY
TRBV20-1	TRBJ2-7	SASGEGYSYEQY
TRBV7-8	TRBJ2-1	ASSYETSGIYNEQF
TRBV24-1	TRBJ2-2	ATSDTSSYTGELF
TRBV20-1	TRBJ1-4	SASDQATNEKLF
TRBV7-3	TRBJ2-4	ASSPDLLEQAQN
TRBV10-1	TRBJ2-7	ASSDPEDGAEQY
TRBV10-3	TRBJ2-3	ATTGLTGTDTQY
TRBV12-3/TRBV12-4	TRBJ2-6	ASSSGQIPSGANVLT
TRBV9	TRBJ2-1	ASSQGYEQF
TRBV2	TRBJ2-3	ASSELTDTQY
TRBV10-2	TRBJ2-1	ASSVLREGLRSRIYNEQF
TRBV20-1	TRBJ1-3	SARTVISGNTIY
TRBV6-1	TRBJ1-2	ASENRGRDGYT
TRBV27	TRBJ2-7	ASSLDRGHYEQY
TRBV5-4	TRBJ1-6	ASSSGGLQGGSPLH
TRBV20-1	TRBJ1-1	SASAGHPLNTEAF
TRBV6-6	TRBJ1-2	ASSYASGRGYT
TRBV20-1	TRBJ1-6	SARPQGSSYNSPLH
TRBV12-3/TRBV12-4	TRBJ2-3	ASGTSTDTQY
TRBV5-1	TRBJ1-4	ASSPGTGYSSGDEKLF
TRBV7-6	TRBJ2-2	ASSRRGQGETGELF
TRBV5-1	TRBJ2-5	ASSLDRGLWETQY
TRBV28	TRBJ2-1	ASSGRVNEQF
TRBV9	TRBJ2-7	ASSPGGLADEQY
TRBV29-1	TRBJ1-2	SVQRDDYGYT
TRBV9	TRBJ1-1	ASSVDGAHTEAF
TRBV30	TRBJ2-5	AWSPARTNTKETQY
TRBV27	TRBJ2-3	ASSAGQTLLTDTQY
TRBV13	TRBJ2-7	ASSLVSERLAGMPSYEQY
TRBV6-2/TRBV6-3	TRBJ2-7	ASSYSNEQY
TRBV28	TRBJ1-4	ASSSGQLNEKLF
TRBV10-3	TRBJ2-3	AISDPGGQVTDTQY
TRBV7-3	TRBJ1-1	ASSPGGGGGTEAF
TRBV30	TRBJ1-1	AWTWADEAF